This T cell receptor beta chain was retrieved from a study of blood T cell repertoires in COVID-19. The germline V gene encodes CDR1 SGHNT and CDR2 YYREEE (reference sequence). V lost 1 base, J lost 1 base, and 9 bases lay in between. The CDR3 extends over 15 amino acids. Authors' analysis steps: Quantification of nucleated cells was approximated via reference gene primer amplification. Data came from immunoSEQ multiplex PCR; TCRdb stores just in-frame clones and leaves some out. V, J and clone size reflect that table, while D and trimming were determined from the DNA. The profile shows approximately 130,000 clones, roughly four fifths of them singletons.

The sequencing input was peripheral blood. The clonotype originates from a human donor in a cohort sampled during active COVID-19. The J gene is TRBJ2-4, the V gene TRBV5-4, with D possibly being TRBD2 (5 bases). As DNA, the CDR3 is TGTGCCAGCAGCTTGTATGGGGAGGCCAAAAACATTCAGTACTTC. This translates into CASSLYGEAKNIQYF.